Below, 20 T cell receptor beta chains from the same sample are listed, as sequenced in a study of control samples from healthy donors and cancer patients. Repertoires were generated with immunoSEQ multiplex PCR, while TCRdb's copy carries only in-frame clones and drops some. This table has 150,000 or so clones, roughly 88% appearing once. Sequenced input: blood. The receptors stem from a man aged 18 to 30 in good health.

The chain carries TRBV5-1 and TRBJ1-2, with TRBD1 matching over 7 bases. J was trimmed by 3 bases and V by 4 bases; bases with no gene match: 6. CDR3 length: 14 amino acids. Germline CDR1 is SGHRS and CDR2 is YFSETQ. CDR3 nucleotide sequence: TGCGCCAGCAGCGCGTCAACAGGGGACTATGGCTACACCTTC. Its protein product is CASSASTGDYGYTF.

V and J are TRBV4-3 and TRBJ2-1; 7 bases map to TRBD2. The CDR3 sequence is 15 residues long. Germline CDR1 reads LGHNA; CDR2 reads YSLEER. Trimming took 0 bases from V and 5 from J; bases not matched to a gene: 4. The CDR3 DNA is TGCGCCAGCAGCCAAGAAAAGGGACTAAACAATGAGCAGTTCTTC. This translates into CASSQEKGLNNEQFF.

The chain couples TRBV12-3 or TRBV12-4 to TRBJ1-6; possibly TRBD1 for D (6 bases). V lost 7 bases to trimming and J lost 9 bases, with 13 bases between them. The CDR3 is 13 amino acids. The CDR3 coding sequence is TGTGCCAGCAAGCGGCAGGGGTTTTCACCCCTCCACTTT. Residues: CASKRQGFSPLHF.

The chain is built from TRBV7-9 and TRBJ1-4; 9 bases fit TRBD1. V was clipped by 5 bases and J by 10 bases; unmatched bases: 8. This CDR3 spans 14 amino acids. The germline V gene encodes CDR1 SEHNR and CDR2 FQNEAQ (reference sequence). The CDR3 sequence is CASSPTGGMVKLFF. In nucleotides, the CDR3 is TGTGCCAGCAGCCCGACAGGGGGAATGGTAAAACTGTTTTTT.

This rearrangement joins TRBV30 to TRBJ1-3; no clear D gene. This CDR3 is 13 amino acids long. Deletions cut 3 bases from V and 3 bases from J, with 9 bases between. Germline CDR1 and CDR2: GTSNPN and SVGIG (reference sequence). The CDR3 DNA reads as TGTGCCTGGAGCAGCGGTGGTGGAAACACCATATATTTT. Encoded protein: CAWSSGGGNTIYF.

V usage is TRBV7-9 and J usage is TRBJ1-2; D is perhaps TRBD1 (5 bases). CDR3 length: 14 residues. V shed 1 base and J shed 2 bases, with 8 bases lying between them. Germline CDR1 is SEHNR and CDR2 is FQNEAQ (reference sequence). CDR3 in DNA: TGTGCCAGCAGCTTAGTCGGGGGAAACTATGGCTACACCTTC. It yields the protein CASSLVGGNYGYTF.

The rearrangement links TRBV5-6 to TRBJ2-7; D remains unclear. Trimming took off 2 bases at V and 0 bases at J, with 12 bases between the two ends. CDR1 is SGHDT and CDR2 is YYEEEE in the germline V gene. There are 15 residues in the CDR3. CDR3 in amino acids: CASSFTALSSYEQYF. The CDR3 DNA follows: TGTGCCAGCAGCTTTACAGCGTTGAGCTCCTACGAGCAGTACTTC.

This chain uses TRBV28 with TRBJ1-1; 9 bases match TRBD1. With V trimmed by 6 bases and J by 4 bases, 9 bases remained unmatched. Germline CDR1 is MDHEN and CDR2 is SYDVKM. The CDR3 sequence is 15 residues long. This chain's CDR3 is CASSPGTGPITEAFF. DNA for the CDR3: TGTGCCAGCAGCCCCGGGACAGGGCCTATCACTGAAGCTTTCTTT.

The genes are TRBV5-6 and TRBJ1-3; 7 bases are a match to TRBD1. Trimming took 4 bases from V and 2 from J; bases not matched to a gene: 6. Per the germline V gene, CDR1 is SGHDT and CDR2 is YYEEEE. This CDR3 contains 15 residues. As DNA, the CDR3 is TGTGCCAGCAGCATTAACAGGGGACCTGGAAACACCATATATTTT. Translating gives CASSINRGPGNTIYF. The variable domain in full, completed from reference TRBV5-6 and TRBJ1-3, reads DAGVTQSPTHLIKTRGQQVTLRCSPKSGHDTVSWYQQALGQGPQFIFQYYEEEERQRGNFPDRFSGHQFPNYSSELNVNALLLGDSALYLCASSINRGPGNTIYFGEGSWLTVV.

The CDR3 bases are TGCGCCAGCAGCCAAGATATCGGGGCAAACACCGGGGAGCTGTTTTTT. This codes for CASSQDIGANTGELFF. This sequence joins TRBV4-3 and TRBJ2-2; the D call may be TRBD1 or TRBD2 (5 bases each). V was trimmed by 0 bases and J by 2 bases, leaving 10 bases between them. Per the germline V gene, CDR1 is LGHNA and CDR2 is YSLEER. The CDR3 covers 16 residues.

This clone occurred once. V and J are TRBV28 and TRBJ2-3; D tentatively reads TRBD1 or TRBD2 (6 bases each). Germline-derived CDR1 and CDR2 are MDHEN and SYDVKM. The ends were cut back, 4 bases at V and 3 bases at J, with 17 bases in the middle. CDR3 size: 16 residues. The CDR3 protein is CASSSIGEGGTDTQYF. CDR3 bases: TGTGCCAGCAGTTCCATTGGCGAGGGGGGTACAGATACGCAGTATTTT. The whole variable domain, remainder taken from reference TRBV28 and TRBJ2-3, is DVKVTQSSRYLVKRTGEKVFLECVQDMDHENMFWYRQDPGLGLRLIYFSYDVKMKEKGDIPEGYSVSREKKERFSLILESASTNQTSMYLCASSSIGEGGTDTQYFGPGTRLTVL.

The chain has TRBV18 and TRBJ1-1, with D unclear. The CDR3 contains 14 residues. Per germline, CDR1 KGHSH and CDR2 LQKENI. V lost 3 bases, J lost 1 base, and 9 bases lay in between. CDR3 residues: CASSPQRGNTEAFF. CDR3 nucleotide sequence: TGTGCCAGCTCACCCCAACGGGGGAACACTGAAGCTTTCTTT.

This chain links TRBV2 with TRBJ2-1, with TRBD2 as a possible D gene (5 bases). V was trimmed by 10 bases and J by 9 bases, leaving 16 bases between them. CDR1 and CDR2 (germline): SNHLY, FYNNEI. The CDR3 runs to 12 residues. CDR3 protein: CATKGLGSEQFF. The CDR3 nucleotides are TGTGCCACCAAAGGGTTGGGGAGTGAGCAGTTCTTC.

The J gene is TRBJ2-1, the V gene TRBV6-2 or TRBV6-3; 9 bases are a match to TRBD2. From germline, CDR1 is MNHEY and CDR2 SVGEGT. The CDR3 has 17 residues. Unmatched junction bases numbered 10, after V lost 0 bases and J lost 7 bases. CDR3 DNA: TGTGCCAGCAGTTACTCGCGGGGGGGCGACATCCGGAATGAGCAGTTCTTC. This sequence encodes CASSYSRGGDIRNEQFF.

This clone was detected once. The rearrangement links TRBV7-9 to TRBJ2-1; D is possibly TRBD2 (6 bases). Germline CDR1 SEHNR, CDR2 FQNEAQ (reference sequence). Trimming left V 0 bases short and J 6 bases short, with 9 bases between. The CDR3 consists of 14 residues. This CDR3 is CASSLAGTANEQFF. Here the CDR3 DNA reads TGTGCCAGCAGCTTAGCTGGGACTGCCAATGAGCAGTTCTTC. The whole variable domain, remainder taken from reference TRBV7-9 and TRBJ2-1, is DTGVSQNPRHKITKRGQNVTFRCDPISEHNRLYWYRQTLGQGPEFLTYFQNEAQLEKSRLLSDRFSAERPKGSFSTLEIQRTEQGDSAMYLCASSLAGTANEQFFGPGTRLTVL.

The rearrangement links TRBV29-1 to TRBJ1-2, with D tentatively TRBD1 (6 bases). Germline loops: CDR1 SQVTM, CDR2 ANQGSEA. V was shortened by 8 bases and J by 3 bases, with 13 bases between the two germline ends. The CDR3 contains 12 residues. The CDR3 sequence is CSTRTADYGYTF. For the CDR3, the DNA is TGCAGCACAAGGACAGCCGACTATGGCTACACCTTC.

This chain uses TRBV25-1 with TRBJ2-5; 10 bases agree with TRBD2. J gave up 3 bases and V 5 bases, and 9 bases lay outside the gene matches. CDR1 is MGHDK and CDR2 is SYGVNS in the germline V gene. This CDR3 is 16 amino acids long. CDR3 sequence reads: CASSLLSGGAEETQYF. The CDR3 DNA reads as TGTGCCAGCAGTCTTTTAAGCGGGGGGGCCGAAGAGACCCAGTACTTC.

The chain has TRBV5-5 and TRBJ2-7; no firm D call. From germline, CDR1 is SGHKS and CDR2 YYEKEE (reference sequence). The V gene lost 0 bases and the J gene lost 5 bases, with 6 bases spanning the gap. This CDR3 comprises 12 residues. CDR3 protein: CASSLVVDEQYF. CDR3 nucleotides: TGTGCCAGCAGCTTGGTTGTCGACGAGCAGTACTTC.

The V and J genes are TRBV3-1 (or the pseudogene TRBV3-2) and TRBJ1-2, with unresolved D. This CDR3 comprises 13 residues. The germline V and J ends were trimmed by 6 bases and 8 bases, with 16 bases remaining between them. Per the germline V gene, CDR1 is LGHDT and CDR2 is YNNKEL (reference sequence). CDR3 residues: CASRVNGVRGYTF. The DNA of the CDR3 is TGTGCCAGCAGGGTAAATGGGGTTCGGGGCTACACCTTC.

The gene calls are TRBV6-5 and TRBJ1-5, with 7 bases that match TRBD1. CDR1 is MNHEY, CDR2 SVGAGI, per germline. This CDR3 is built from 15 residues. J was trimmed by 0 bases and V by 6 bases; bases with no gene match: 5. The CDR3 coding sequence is TGTGCCAGCAGCGCTGACAGGGTTAGCAATCAGCCCCAGCATTTT. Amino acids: CASSADRVSNQPQHF.